This note documents a single TCR beta chain sequence. As yet, its antigen is unknown. The sample is drawn from a study of CXCR3-negative and CXCR3-positive naive CD8 T cells. Study-level results: Comparably high diversity marked both naive subsets, whereas memory CD8+ cells had much lower diversity. With CXCR3 expression partially decreased after cryopreservation, most assays relied on fresh PBMCs. No difference in surface CD5 was seen between naive subsets, and TCR strength was inferred from TRB CDR3 properties.

The method, 5' RACE with UMI labels, was used to prepare the TRB cDNA libraries. TCRdb reanalyzed the 5' RACE reads and collapses them to one entry per CDR3 protein, without DNA. The sample data list about 62,000 distinct CDR3 sequences. Germline values: CDR1 LGHNA, CDR2 YSLEER. The CDR3 loop spans 16 amino acids. This TCR was sampled from a human donor in good health. Some clones in this sample may be carry-over from other donors' samples. This rearrangement joins TRBV4-3 to TRBJ2-1; TCRdb reports TRBD1, a call that lacks DNA to check it against. The specimen was naive CXCR3- CD8+ T cells from blood. Specified subset: CD45RO-CCR7+CD27+CD95- naive CD8+ T cells lacking CXCR3 (TNR3-). The CDR3 sequence: CASSLEGGNPYNEQFF.